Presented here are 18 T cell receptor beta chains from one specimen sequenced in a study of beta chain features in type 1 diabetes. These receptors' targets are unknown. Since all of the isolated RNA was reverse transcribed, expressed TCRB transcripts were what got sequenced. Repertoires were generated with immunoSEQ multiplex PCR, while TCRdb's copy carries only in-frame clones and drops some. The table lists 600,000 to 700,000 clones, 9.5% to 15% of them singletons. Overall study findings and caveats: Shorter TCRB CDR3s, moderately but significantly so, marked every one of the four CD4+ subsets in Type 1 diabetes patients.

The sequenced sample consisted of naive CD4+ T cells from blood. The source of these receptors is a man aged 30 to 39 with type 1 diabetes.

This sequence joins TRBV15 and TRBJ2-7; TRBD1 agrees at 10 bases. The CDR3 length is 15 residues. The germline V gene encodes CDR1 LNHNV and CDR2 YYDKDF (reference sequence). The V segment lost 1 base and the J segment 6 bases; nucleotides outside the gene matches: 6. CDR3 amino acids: CATSRVGDRGLEQYF. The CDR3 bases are TGTGCCACCAGCAGAGTGGGGGACAGGGGCCTCGAGCAGTACTTC.

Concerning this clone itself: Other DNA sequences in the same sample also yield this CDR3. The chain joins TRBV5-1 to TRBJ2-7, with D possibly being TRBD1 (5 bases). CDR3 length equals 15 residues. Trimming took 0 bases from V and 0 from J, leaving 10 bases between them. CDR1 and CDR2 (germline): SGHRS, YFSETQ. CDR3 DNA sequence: TGCGCCAGCAGCTTGGGGGGCCTGCCCTCCTACGAGCAGTACTTC. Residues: CASSLGGLPSYEQYF.

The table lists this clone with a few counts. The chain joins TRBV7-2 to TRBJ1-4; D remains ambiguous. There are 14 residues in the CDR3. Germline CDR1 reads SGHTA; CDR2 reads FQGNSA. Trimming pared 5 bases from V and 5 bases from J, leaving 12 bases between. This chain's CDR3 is CASSPFGNNEKLFF. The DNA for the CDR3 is TGTGCCAGCAGCCCATTCGGGAACAATGAAAAACTGTTTTTT.

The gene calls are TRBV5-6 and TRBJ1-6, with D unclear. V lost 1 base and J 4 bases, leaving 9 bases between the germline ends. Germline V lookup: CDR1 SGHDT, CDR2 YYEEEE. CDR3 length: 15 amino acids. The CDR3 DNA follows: TGTGCCAGCAGCTTGCGTCCGGAATATAATTCACCCCTCCACTTT. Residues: CASSLRPEYNSPLHF.

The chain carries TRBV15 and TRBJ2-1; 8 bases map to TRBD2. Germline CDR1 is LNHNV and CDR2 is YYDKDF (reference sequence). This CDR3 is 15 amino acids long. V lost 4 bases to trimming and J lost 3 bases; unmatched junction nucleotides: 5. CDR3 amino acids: CATSTERGYYNEQFF. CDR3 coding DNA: TGTGCCACCAGCACGGAGCGGGGGTACTACAATGAGCAGTTCTTC.

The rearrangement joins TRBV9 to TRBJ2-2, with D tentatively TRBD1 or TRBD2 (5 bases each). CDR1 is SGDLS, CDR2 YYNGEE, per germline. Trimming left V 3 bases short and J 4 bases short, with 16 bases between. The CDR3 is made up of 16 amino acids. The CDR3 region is CASSDPGRGFTGELFF. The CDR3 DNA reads TGTGCCAGCAGCGACCCGGGACGAGGGTTCACCGGGGAGCTGTTTTTT. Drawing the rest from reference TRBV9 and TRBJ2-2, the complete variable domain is DSGVTQTPKHLITATGQRVTLRCSPRSGDLSVYWYQQSLDQGLQFLIQYYNGEERAKGNILERFSAQQFPDLHSELNLSSLELGDSALYFCASSDPGRGFTGELFFGEGSRLTVL.

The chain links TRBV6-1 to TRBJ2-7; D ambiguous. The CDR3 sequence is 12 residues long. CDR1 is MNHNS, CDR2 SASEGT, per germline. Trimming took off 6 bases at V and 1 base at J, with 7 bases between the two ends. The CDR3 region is CASSSGSYEQYF. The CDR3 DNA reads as TGTGCCAGCAGCAGTGGTTCCTACGAGCAGTACTTC.

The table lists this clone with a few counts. In nucleotides, the CDR3 is TGTGCCAGCAGCTTTACTAGCGGGGGGGCGAATACGCAGTATTTT. It yields the protein CASSFTSGGANTQYF. The chain joins TRBV7-2 to TRBJ2-3, with TRBD2 matching over 13 bases. This CDR3 comprises 15 residues. The junction had 4 bases not matched to a gene; V was cut back by 3 bases and J by 7 bases. CDR1 and CDR2 from the germline V gene are SGHTA and FQGNSA.

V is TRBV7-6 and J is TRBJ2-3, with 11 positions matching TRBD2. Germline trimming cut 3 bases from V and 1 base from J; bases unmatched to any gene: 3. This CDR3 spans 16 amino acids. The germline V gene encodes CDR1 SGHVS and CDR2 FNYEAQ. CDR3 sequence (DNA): TGTGCCAGCAGCTTCCTAGCGGGGGGAGGCACAGATACGCAGTATTTT. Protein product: CASSFLAGGGTDTQYF.

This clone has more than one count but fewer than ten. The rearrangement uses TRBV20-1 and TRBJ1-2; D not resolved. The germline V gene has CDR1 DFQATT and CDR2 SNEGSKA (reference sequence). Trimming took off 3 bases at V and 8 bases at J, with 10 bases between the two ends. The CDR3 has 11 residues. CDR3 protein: CSARGLGGYTF. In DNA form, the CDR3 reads TGCAGTGCTAGGGGTCTCGGGGGCTACACCTTC.

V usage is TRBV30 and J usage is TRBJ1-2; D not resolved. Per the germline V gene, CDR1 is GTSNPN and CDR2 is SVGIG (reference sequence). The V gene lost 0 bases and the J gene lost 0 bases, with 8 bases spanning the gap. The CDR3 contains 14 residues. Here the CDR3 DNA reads TGTGCCTGGAGTGTCCCCAATACTAACTATGGCTACACCTTC. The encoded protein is CAWSVPNTNYGYTF.

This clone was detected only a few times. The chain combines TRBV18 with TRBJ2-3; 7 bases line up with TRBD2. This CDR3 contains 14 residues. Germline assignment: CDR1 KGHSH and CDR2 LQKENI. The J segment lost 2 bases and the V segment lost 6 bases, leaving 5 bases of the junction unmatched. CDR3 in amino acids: CASSQAGPTDTQYF. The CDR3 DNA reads TGTGCCAGCTCCCAAGCGGGACCCACAGATACGCAGTATTTT. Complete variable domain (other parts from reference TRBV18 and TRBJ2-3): NAGVMQNPRHLVRRRGQEARLRCSPMKGHSHVYWYRQLPEEGLKFMVYLQKENIIDESGMPKERFSAEFPKEGPSILRIQQVVRGDSAAYFCASSQAGPTDTQYFGPGTRLTVL.

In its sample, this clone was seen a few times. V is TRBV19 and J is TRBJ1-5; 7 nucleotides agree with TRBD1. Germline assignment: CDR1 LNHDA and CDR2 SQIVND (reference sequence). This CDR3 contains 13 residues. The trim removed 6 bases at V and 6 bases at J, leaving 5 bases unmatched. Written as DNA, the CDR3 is TGTGCCAGTAGGACAGGGTTAGGTCAGCCCCAGCATTTT. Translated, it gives CASRTGLGQPQHF.

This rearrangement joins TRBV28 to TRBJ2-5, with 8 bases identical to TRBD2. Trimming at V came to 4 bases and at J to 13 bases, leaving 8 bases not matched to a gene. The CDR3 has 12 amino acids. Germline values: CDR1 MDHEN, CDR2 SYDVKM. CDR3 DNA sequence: TGTGCCAGCAGTTCGGCTCCTCTAGCGGGGTACTTC. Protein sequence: CASSSAPLAGYF.

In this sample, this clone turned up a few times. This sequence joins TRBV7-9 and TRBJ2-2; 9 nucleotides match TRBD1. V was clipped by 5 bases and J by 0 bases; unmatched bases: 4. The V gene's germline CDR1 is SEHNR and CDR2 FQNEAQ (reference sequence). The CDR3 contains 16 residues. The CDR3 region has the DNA TGTGCCAGCAGCCTGGGACAGGGTTCGAACACCGGGGAGCTGTTTTTT. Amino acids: CASSLGQGSNTGELFF.

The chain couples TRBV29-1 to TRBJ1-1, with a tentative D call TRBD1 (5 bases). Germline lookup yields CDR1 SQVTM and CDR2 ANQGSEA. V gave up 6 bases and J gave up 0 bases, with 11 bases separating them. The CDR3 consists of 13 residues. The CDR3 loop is CSVQGLLNTEAFF. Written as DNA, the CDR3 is TGCAGCGTCCAGGGACTGTTGAACACTGAAGCTTTCTTT.

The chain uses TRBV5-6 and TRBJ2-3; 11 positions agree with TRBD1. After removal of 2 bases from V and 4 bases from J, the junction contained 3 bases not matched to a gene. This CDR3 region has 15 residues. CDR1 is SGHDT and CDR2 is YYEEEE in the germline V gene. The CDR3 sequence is CASSLEGQGADTQYF. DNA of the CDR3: TGTGCCAGCAGCTTAGAGGGACAGGGGGCAGATACGCAGTATTTT.

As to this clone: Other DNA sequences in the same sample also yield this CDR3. The CDR3 protein is CASSATSGGYNEQFF. DNA of the CDR3: TGTGCCAGCAGCGCGACTAGCGGGGGTTACAATGAGCAGTTCTTC. The V and J genes are TRBV9 and TRBJ2-1; the match to TRBD2 covers 12 bases. The CDR3 has 15 residues. The V gene's germline CDR1 is SGDLS and CDR2 YYNGEE. With V trimmed by 3 bases and J by 4 bases, 2 bases remained unmatched.